A selection of T cell receptor beta chains follows, all from one sample in a study of T cell repertoires in cytomegalovirus infection. MiXCR was run by TCRdb on the reads, yielding one entry per CDR3 protein. The repertoire consists of 510,000 or so distinct CDR3 sequences, with about 30% occurring once and the leading ten covering around 14%. The sequenced sample consisted of PBMCs. Every receptor here comes from a human donor in good health (CMV status not recorded). Some clones in this sample may be carry-over from other donors' samples. CDR3s include the opening cysteine and the closing phenylalanine or tryptophan. The order of the fields is V gene, clone size, D gene, J gene, CDR3 DNA, CDR3 protein. The D gene is left open where the match is weak. Rows may omit the clone size; those that give it use once, few, many or a size class.

TRBV2	-	-	TRBJ1-6	TGTGCCGAGCGTCCCCAGGCTAATTCACCCCTCCACTTT	CAERPQANSPLHF
TRBV6-5	few	-	TRBJ2-3	TGTGCCAGGAGGACTGGGGCTAGCACAGATACGCAGTATTTT	CARRTGASTDTQYF
TRBV2	-	TRBD1	TRBJ2-7	TGTGCCAGCAGTCGGGACAGGGTCGTCTCCTACGAGCAGTACTTC	CASSRDRVVSYEQYF
TRBV7-9	-	-	TRBJ2-7	TGTGCCAGCAGCCCGAGTGAAAGGGCAGGGTCGGGGGAGCAGTACTTC	CASSPSERAGSGEQYF
TRBV24-1	-	-	TRBJ1-1	TGTGCCACCAGTGAAACAGGAGGAACTGAAGCTTTCTTT	CATSETGGTEAFF
TRBV29-1	-	TRBD1	TRBJ1-5	TGCAGCGTGTCGCAGGGGGACAATCAGCCCCAGCATTTT	CSVSQGDNQPQHF
TRBV3-1	-	-	TRBJ1-2	TGTGCCAGCAGCCAAGGGGGGAAGGATGGCTACACCTTC	CASSQGGKDGYTF
TRBV10-3	few	TRBD2	TRBJ2-2	TGTGCCATCAAGGGACTAGCGGGAGTTGCTGAGGAGCTGTTTTTT	CAIKGLAGVAEELFF
TRBV30	-	-	TRBJ1-6	TGTGCCTGGAGCACTCGGGGCGCAGGGAACAATTCACCCCTCCACTTT	CAWSTRGAGNNSPLHF
TRBV7-8	-	TRBD1	TRBJ1-3	TGTGCCAGCAGCCTGCGACAGGGGGGACTTAGCTCTGGAAACACCATATATTTT	CASSLRQGGLSSGNTIYF
TRBV7-2	many	-	TRBJ2-4	TGTGCCAGCAGCTTTTTAGGGGAAAACATTCAGTACTTC	CASSFLGENIQYF
TRBV19	few	-	TRBJ2-2	TGTGCCAGTCAACGCCAATGGGGCCTAAACACCGGGGAGCTGTTTTTT	CASQRQWGLNTGELFF
TRBV12-5	-	TRBD2	TRBJ2-1	TGTGCTAGTGGTTTGGTCCCTGGACTAGCGTTGGGCAATGAGCAGTTCTTC	CASGLVPGLALGNEQFF
TRBV7-8	-	-	TRBJ2-3	TGTGCCAGCAGCCGCCTGGGGGTTGGTAGCACAGATACGCAGTATTTT	CASSRLGVGSTDTQYF
TRBV7-8	many	-	TRBJ2-1	TGTGCCAGCAGCTTAGCGCCGGGACCACGAAATGAGCAGTTCTTC	CASSLAPGPRNEQFF
TRBV5-4	-	TRBD2	TRBJ2-1	TGTGCCAGCAGCTTAGCGGGAGCCACGGGGAATGAGCAGTTCTTC	CASSLAGATGNEQFF
TRBV7-2	many	-	TRBJ1-6	TGTGCCAGCAGCTTCAGAAATTCACCCCTCCACTTT	CASSFRNSPLHF
TRBV29-1	-	-	TRBJ1-1	TGCAGCGCTGTCGGGTCCAGCTTCATGAACACTGAAGCTTTCTTT	CSAVGSSFMNTEAFF
TRBV7-8	many	-	TRBJ1-5	TGTGCCAGCAGCTTTAGTCCCAGCAATCAGCCCCAGCATTTT	CASSFSPSNQPQHF
TRBV10-3	-	-	TRBJ1-1	TGTGCCATCAGTGAGCCGCTAGCCGCTGAAGCTTTCTTT	CAISEPLAAEAFF
TRBV3-1	-	-	TRBJ1-1	TGTGCCAGCAGCCAAGATATGGCAGGGTACACTGAAGCTTTCTTT	CASSQDMAGYTEAFF
TRBV28	few	-	TRBJ1-2	TGTGCCAGCAGTTCAGGGATCTCGGCGGGCTATGGCTACACCTTC	CASSSGISAGYGYTF
TRBV4-3	-	TRBD1	TRBJ2-1	TGCGCCAGCAGCCAAGTTGGGACAGGACACAATGAGCAGTTCTTC	CASSQVGTGHNEQFF
TRBV7-2	many	-	TRBJ1-2	TGTGCCAGCAGCCCCTCGGCAGTCGGCTACACCTTC	CASSPSAVGYTF
TRBV24-1	few	-	TRBJ1-1	TGTGCCACCAGTACATCGTCTGGGAACACTGAAGCTTTCTTT	CATSTSSGNTEAFF
TRBV7-9	-	TRBD1	TRBJ2-3	TGTGCCAGCAGCGTCTTCGGACAGGGGTATAAGGGAACGCAGTATTTT	CASSVFGQGYKGTQYF
TRBV2	-	TRBD2	TRBJ2-3	TGTGCCAGCAGTCAGAGAGTGGGACTAGGGACAGATACGCAGTATTTT	CASSQRVGLGTDTQYF
TRBV12-3/TRBV12-4	-	-	TRBJ2-1	TGTGCCAGCAGTTTAGTTCGGGCACTAGATAACAATGAGCAGTTCTTC	CASSLVRALDNNEQFF
TRBV4-2	few	TRBD1	TRBJ1-4	TGTGCCAGCAGCCAAGGGGGGACAGGGAATGAAAAACTGTTTTTT	CASSQGGTGNEKLFF
TRBV4-1	-	-	TRBJ1-2	TGCGCCAGCAGCCCGCCAGGAGGGTCAGGCTCAACCCGGCACTATGGCTACACCTTC	CASSPPGGSGSTRHYGYTF
TRBV28	few	-	TRBJ1-4	TGTGCCAGCAGCGCCGGGACATCTGCTAATGAAAAACTGTTTTTT	CASSAGTSANEKLFF
TRBV4-3	-	-	TRBJ2-3	TGCGCCAGCAGCGGGACCAGGGCGGATACGCAGTATTTT	CASSGTRADTQYF
TRBV6-2/TRBV6-3	few	-	TRBJ1-5	TGTGCCAGCAGTTACGGGCGGAGGATAGGGAGCAATCAGCCCCAGCATTTT	CASSYGRRIGSNQPQHF
TRBV6-2/TRBV6-3	few	-	TRBJ2-5	TGTGCCAGCAGTTACTCGCCGAAGACCCAGTACTTC	CASSYSPKTQYF
TRBV9	-	-	TRBJ2-4	TGTGCCAGCAGCCCCCGGTCCCAAAACATTCAGTACTTC	CASSPRSQNIQYF
TRBV4-1	once	TRBD2	TRBJ2-3	TGCGCCAGCAGCCCCGGACTAGGCGATACGCAGTATTTT	CASSPGLGDTQYF
TRBV5-6	-	-	TRBJ2-6	TGTGCCAGCTCCGACAGCCTCTCTGGGGCCAACGTCCTGACTTTC	CASSDSLSGANVLTF
TRBV4-1	few	-	TRBJ2-1	TGCGCCAGCAGCCAACCACTTGCCACCCAGGGGAAGCAGTTCTTC	CASSQPLATQGKQFF
TRBV4-1	-	TRBD1	TRBJ2-5	TGCGCCAGCAGCCTCAAGGGGACAGGGGCGGCGGAGACCCAGTACTTC	CASSLKGTGAAETQYF
TRBV18	-	TRBD1	TRBJ2-1	TGTGCCAGCTCACGCGGACAGGGGGCCGTGAGCTCCTACAATGAGCAGTTCTTC	CASSRGQGAVSSYNEQFF
TRBV5-1	once	TRBD2	TRBJ2-4	TGCGCCAGCAGCTTGGGACTAGCGGGAGGGGAAAACATTCAGTACTTC	CASSLGLAGGENIQYF
TRBV6-2/TRBV6-3	-	TRBD2	TRBJ2-1	TGTGTCAGCGAACCTAGCGGGAGCTACAATGAGCAGTTCTTC	CVSEPSGSYNEQFF
TRBV2	few	-	TRBJ1-5	TGTGCCAGCAGTGAGCCGGGGAGAAATAGCAATCAGCCCCAGCATTTT	CASSEPGRNSNQPQHF
TRBV6-6	-	-	TRBJ2-5	TGTGCCAGCAGTTACCGGGGCCCCCGTGGGGAGACCCAGTACTTC	CASSYRGPRGETQYF
TRBV6-5	-	-	TRBJ1-2	TGTGCCAGCAGTTACTCGATCGGGGTAGATAGAGGCTACACCTTC	CASSYSIGVDRGYTF
TRBV27	-	TRBD2	TRBJ2-3	TGTGCCAGCAGTTTACCGAGCGGGAAGGAGGTGTATTTT	CASSLPSGKEVYF
TRBV12-5	-	TRBD1	TRBJ1-5	TGTGCTAGTGGTTTGGTGTTGGGACAGGGGCCTTCCAGCAATCAGCCCCAGCATTTT	CASGLVLGQGPSSNQPQHF
TRBV7-2	few	TRBD1	TRBJ2-3	TGTGCCAGCAGGCAAACAGACAGGGCCACGGCAGATACGCAGTATTTT	CASRQTDRATADTQYF
TRBV7-8	many	TRBD2	TRBJ2-5	TGTGCCAGCAGCTTATCGACTAGCGGAGTGGTGGCACAAGAGACCCAGTACTTC	CASSLSTSGVVAQETQYF
TRBV20-1	-	TRBD2	TRBJ2-2	TGCAGTGCTAGAGATGACCTAGCGGGGAACACCGAGGAGCTGTTTTTT	CSARDDLAGNTEELFF
TRBV4-3	-	-	TRBJ1-4	TGCGCCAGCAGCCACCGGGTACAGGGATCAACTAATGAAAAACTGTTTTTT	CASSHRVQGSTNEKLFF